The T cell receptor beta chain under discussion was sequenced for a study of CD4 and CD8 cells across lung adenocarcinoma regions. This clonotype ranks as medium-sized. Samples came from patients with localized non-small cell lung adenocarcinoma. TCRdb independently ran MiXCR on the PCR reads; one entry per CDR3 protein. The sample lists 13,000 to 15,000 distinct CDR3 sequences; roughly 45% were seen once. The TCR was taken from a male donor with lung adenocarcinoma. The CD4 and CD8 labels of this study may be unreliable. The source material was CD4+ T cells from the center of a lung tumor.

The CDR3 sequence: CASSNGIGPYEQYF. CDR3 coding DNA: TGTGCCAGCTCCAATGGGATAGGGCCCTACGAGCAGTACTTC. The rearrangement joins TRBV6-6 to TRBJ2-7, with D unresolved. The CDR3 has 14 residues. CDR1 and CDR2 (germline): MNHNY, SVGAGI (reference sequence). The V and J ends lost 8 bases and 2 bases respectively, with 16 bases between them.